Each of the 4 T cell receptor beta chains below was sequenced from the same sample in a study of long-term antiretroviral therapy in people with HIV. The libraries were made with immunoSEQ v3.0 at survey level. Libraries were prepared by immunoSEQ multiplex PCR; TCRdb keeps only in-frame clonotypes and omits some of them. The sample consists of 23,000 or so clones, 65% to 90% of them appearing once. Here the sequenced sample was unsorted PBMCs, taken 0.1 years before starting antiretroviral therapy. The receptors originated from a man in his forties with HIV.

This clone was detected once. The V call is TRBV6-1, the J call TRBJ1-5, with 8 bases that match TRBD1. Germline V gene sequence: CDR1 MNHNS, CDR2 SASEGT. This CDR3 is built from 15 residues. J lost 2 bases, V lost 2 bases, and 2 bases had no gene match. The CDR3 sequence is CASSETGGRNQPQHF. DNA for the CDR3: TGTGCCAGCAGTGAAACAGGGGGACGCAATCAGCCCCAGCATTTT.

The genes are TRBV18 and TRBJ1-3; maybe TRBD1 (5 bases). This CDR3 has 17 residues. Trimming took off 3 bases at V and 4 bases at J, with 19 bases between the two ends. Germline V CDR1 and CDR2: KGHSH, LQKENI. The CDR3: CASSPRSGTLAGNTIYF. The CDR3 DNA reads TGTGCCAGCTCACCCCGCTCCGGGACGCTGGCAGGAAACACCATATATTTT.

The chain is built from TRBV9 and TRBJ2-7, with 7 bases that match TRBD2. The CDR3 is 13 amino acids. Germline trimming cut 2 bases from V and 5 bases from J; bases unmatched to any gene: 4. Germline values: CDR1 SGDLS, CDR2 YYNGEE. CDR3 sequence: CASSVSGTHEQYF. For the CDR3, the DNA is TGTGCCAGCAGCGTGAGCGGGACCCACGAGCAGTACTTC.

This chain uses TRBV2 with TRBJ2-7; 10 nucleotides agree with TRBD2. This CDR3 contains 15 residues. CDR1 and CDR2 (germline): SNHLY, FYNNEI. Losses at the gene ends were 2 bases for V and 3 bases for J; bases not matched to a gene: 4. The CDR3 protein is CASSETAGGDYEQYF. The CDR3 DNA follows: TGTGCCAGCAGTGAAACAGCGGGAGGGGACTACGAGCAGTACTTC.